Following are 7 T cell receptor beta chains from one sample sequenced in a study of shared clonotypes between healthy human individuals. Produced via immunoSEQ multiplex PCR; TCRdb's table is partial and in-frame only. The sample lists fewer than 650,000 clones, roughly 79% occurring once. The specimen sequenced was PBMCs. The receptors shown here come from a woman aged 40 to 50 in good health. Some clones in this sample may be carry-over from other donors' samples.

The chain links TRBV21-1 to TRBJ2-1; whether TRBD1, the table's D call, matches the DNA was not checked. TRBV21-1 is a pseudogene. There are 16 residues in the CDR3. The CDR3 sequence is CASSKEQGSSYNEQFF. The DNA for the CDR3 is TGTGCCAGCAGCAAAGAGCAGGGTTCGTCCTACAATGAGCAGTTCTTC.

Note on this clone: The same CDR3 is also encoded by other DNA sequences in this sample. The V call is TRBV5-1, the J call TRBJ2-5; 9 bases agree with TRBD1. The CDR3 consists of 14 residues. With 4 bases clipped from V and 2 bases from J, the junction kept 3 bases outside the gene matches. Germline CDR1 SGHRS, CDR2 YFSETQ. As DNA, the CDR3 is TGCGCCAGCAGCCAAGGGACAGGGCAAGAGACCCAGTACTTC. The encoded protein is CASSQGTGQETQYF.

This chain uses TRBV2 with TRBJ1-5; D is undetermined. With 2 bases removed from V and 9 bases from J, the gap between germline ends came to 8 bases. Germline V gene sequence: CDR1 SNHLY, CDR2 FYNNEI. This CDR3 is built from 12 residues. The CDR3 region is CASSERETPQHF. The CDR3 bases are TGTGCCAGCAGTGAAAGGGAAACGCCCCAGCATTTT.

The rearrangement joins TRBV2 to TRBJ2-7, with TRBD1 identical over 10 bases. The CDR3 has 13 amino acids. Germline-derived CDR1 and CDR2 are SNHLY and FYNNEI. Losses at the gene ends were 8 bases for V and 5 bases for J; bases not matched to a gene: 6. The DNA for the CDR3 is TGTGCCAGCTCTGGGGACAGGGGCGACGAGCAGTACTTC. It encodes CASSGDRGDEQYF.

The chain joins TRBV28 to TRBJ2-7; possibly TRBD1 for D (6 bases). Per the germline V gene, CDR1 is MDHEN and CDR2 is SYDVKM. V dropped 6 bases and J dropped 0 bases, with 15 bases sitting between them. CDR3 length equals 15 residues. The CDR3 sequence is CASSLRDKASYEQYF. The DNA of the CDR3 is TGTGCCAGCAGCTTGAGGGACAAGGCCTCCTACGAGCAGTACTTC.

The V call is TRBV28, the J call TRBJ2-7; D is uncertain. Germline CDR1 and CDR2: MDHEN and SYDVKM. This CDR3 contains 12 residues. The V and J ends lost 10 bases and 3 bases respectively, with 13 bases between them. In DNA, the CDR3 is TGTGCCACTCGAAGGGCCGACTACGAGCAGTACTTC. This sequence encodes CATRRADYEQYF.

The chain combines TRBV28 with TRBJ1-4, with TRBD1 as a possible D gene (6 bases). CDR3 size: 14 residues. Looked up from germline, CDR1 is MDHEN and CDR2 is SYDVKM. V was clipped by 6 bases and J by 12 bases, with 20 bases between them. The CDR3 spells CASSLRGEWGELFF. Written as DNA, the CDR3 is TGTGCCAGCAGCCTCAGGGGCGAGTGGGGCGAACTGTTTTTT.